The 6 T cell receptor beta chains below come from one sample, sequenced in a study of T cell repertoires in cytomegalovirus infection. Which antigens these TCRs recognize remains unknown. A single record per CDR3 protein comes from TCRdb applying MiXCR to the reads. The sample contains about 480,000 distinct CDR3 sequences, 30% to 40% of which appear only once. The material was cultured PBMCs, obtained from culture after CMV antigen stimulation. The receptor set was obtained from a human donor in good health (CMV status not recorded). Some clones in this sample may be carry-over from other donors' samples.

This chain connects TRBV6-5 to TRBJ2-1; 9 bases are a match to TRBD2. Germline-derived CDR1 and CDR2 are MNHEY and SVGAGI. Unmatched junction bases numbered 12, after V lost 0 bases and J lost 3 bases. This CDR3 is built from 19 residues. The CDR3 sequence: CASSYSGGRGRAIYNEQFF. As DNA, the CDR3 is TGTGCCAGCAGTTACTCGGGGGGTCGCGGGAGGGCCATCTACAATGAGCAGTTCTTC.

There are a few counts of this clonotype. The V and J genes are TRBV7-2 and TRBJ1-5; TRBD1 is a possible D gene (6 bases). The V gene's germline CDR1 is SGHTA and CDR2 FQGNSA. The ends were cut back, 3 bases at V and 5 bases at J, with 11 bases in the middle. The CDR3 is 14 amino acids. The CDR3 DNA follows: TGTGCCAGCAGCTTGAGGGGGGGGGATCAGCCCCAGCATTTT. Its translation is CASSLRGGDQPQHF.

This clonotype was seen a few times. This chain connects TRBV7-2 to TRBJ1-1; D is ambiguous. Germline CDR1 is SGHTA and CDR2 is FQGNSA. This CDR3 comprises 17 residues. The ends were cut back, 1 base at V and 1 base at J, with 16 bases in the middle. CDR3 sequence: CASSLVILRQKNTEAFF. The CDR3 DNA reads TGTGCCAGCAGCTTAGTTATATTAAGGCAGAAGAACACTGAAGCTTTCTTT.

This clonotype has ten or more counts. This chain joins TRBV7-2 and TRBJ2-5; TRBD1 agrees at 7 bases. The CDR3 totals 14 residues. With 5 bases clipped from V and 4 bases from J, the junction kept 7 bases outside the gene matches. From germline, CDR1 is SGHTA and CDR2 FQGNSA. The CDR3 here is CASSATGFGETQYF. In DNA form, the CDR3 reads TGTGCCAGCAGCGCGACAGGGTTCGGAGAGACCCAGTACTTC.

This clonotype turned up a few times. The chain recombines TRBV20-1 with TRBJ1-5; possible D gene TRBD1, 5 bases. CDR3 size: 14 residues. The germline gives CDR1 DFQATT, CDR2 SNEGSKA (reference sequence). Trimming left V 3 bases short and J 1 base short, with 10 bases between. The CDR3 DNA follows: TGCAGTGCTAGTGGGGCGGGAAGCAATCAGCCCCAGCATTTT. Translating gives CSASGAGSNQPQHF.

This clonotype was observed a handful of times. This chain joins TRBV2 and TRBJ1-2; 7 bases are shared with TRBD1. With 6 bases clipped from V and 0 bases from J, the junction kept 16 bases outside the gene matches. The CDR3 runs 18 residues. Germline loops: CDR1 SNHLY, CDR2 FYNNEI. CDR3 sequence reads: CASSIWGQPAIANYGYTF. CDR3 nucleotide sequence: TGTGCCAGCAGCATATGGGGACAGCCCGCAATAGCTAACTATGGCTACACCTTC.